Following are 31 T cell receptor beta chains from one sample sequenced in a study of identical twins. A single record per CDR3 protein comes from TCRdb applying MiXCR to the 5' RACE reads. The data show 470,000 or so distinct CDR3 sequences, approximately 25% seen once. This sample also belongs to another study, concerning T cells expressing NK-cell markers.

The sample was CD4+ T cells sorted from blood. The receptor source for this set is a woman aged 18-29 years in good health.

Here the CDR3 DNA reads TGTGCCACCAGCATTACCGGGACGGCGGCTAACTATGGCTACACCTTC. Protein sequence: CATSITGTAANYGYTF. The chain couples TRBV15 to TRBJ1-2; D possibly corresponds to TRBD1 (5 bases). Per the germline V gene, CDR1 is LNHNV and CDR2 is YYDKDF (reference sequence). Trimming shortened V by 4 bases and J by 0 bases, and 15 bases separated the two germline ends. The CDR3 consists of 16 residues.

This rearrangement joins TRBV20-1 to TRBJ2-7; 8 bases are a match to TRBD2. Looked up from germline, CDR1 is DFQATT and CDR2 is SNEGSKA (reference sequence). The CDR3 has 11 amino acids. Trimming removed 3 bases from V and 7 bases from J; junction bases left unmatched: 2. The chain's CDR3 is CSASGRGEQYF. The CDR3 DNA reads as TGCAGTGCTAGCGGGAGGGGGGAGCAGTACTTC.

Of note for this clonotype: The junction shows a germline mismatch at one end, possibly a read error. The rearrangement joins TRBV5-6 to TRBJ1-1, with 8 nucleotides matching TRBD1. From germline, CDR1 is SGHDT and CDR2 YYEEEE. The CDR3 is 12 residues long. The CDR3 DNA sequence: TGTGCCAGCAGCCGCGACAGGGGTGAAGTTTTCTTT. Translation: CASSRDRGEVFF.

The chain links TRBV20-1 to TRBJ1-5, with a weak D call TRBD1 (5 bases). There are 12 residues in the CDR3. V lost 8 bases and J lost 3, with 11 bases in between. The V gene's germline CDR1 is DFQATT and CDR2 SNEGSKA (reference sequence). The CDR3: CSTTDNNQPQHF. The DNA for the CDR3 is TGCAGTACAACGGACAACAATCAGCCCCAGCATTTT.

V and J are TRBV3-1 and TRBJ1-4; D is undetermined. Germline CDR1 and CDR2: LGHDT and YNNKEL (reference sequence). The CDR3 loop spans 12 amino acids. V was cut by 3 bases and J by 8 bases, with 7 bases left in between. The CDR3 region is CASSHESEKLFF. The CDR3 nucleotides are TGTGCCAGCAGCCATGAGTCGGAAAAACTGTTTTTT.

The chain links TRBV10-3 to TRBJ1-1; TRBD1 agrees at 10 bases. CDR3 length: 15 residues. Trimming at V came to 6 bases and at J to 1 base, leaving 5 bases not matched to a gene. The V gene's germline CDR1 is ENHRY and CDR2 SYGVKD. CDR3 DNA sequence: TGTGCCATCAGGAGGGACAGGGGACAGAACACTGAAGCTTTCTTT. Translation gives CAIRRDRGQNTEAFF.

V and J are TRBV19 and TRBJ2-3; 11 bases are a match to TRBD2. Germline V gene sequence: CDR1 LNHDA, CDR2 SQIVND (reference sequence). The CDR3 spans 19 residues. V trimming: 1 base; J trimming: 2 bases; junction bases outside the gene matches: 11. CDR3 in DNA: TGTGCCAGTAGTATAGGCACCGTGGGACTAGCGGCGACCACAGATACGCAGTATTTT. Its protein is CASSIGTVGLAATTDTQYF.

The rearrangement uses TRBV27 and TRBJ1-1; 8 bases are shared with TRBD1. V shed 0 bases, J shed 8 bases, and the junction held 11 bases outside the gene matches. Per the germline V gene, CDR1 is MNHEY and CDR2 is SMNVEV (reference sequence). The CDR3 is 16 residues long. In nucleotides, the CDR3 is TGTGCCAGCAGTTTATCCTCGTCTTTACCAGGGGGCGAAGCTTTCTTT. It is translated as CASSLSSSLPGGEAFF.

This clonotype was recorded once. V is TRBV6-1 and J is TRBJ2-1; either TRBD1 or TRBD2 may supply D (5 bases each). Trimming took 1 base from V and 10 from J, leaving 11 bases between them. Per germline, CDR1 MNHNS and CDR2 SASEGT. There are 13 residues in the CDR3. CDR3 DNA: TGTGCCAGCAGTGAAGGTCCAAGGGACGAGCAGTTCTTC. It translates to CASSEGPRDEQFF.

The table lists this clonotype with many counts. The chain is built from TRBV5-4 and TRBJ2-1; 10 nucleotides line up with TRBD1. Germline V CDR1 and CDR2: SGHNT, YYREEE (reference sequence). The CDR3 contains 15 residues. V lost 0 bases, J lost 6 bases, and 3 bases stayed unmatched. DNA of the CDR3: TGTGCCAGCAGCTTGGGGGGACAGGGGAGCAATGAGCAGTTCTTC. Its translation is CASSLGGQGSNEQFF.

The sample holds one count of this clonotype. The chain uses TRBV6-5 and TRBJ2-5, with 7 positions matching TRBD2. The CDR3 has 14 residues. Trimming cost V 2 bases and J 5 bases; bases outside gene matches: 5. The germline gives CDR1 MNHEY, CDR2 SVGAGI. CDR3 sequence: CASSYGGGRETQYF. The CDR3 DNA reads TGTGCCAGCAGTTACGGGGGAGGGAGGGAGACCCAGTACTTC.

The chain recombines TRBV6-1 with TRBJ1-5, with 10 bases lining up with TRBD1. This CDR3 has 17 amino acids. Germline V CDR1 and CDR2: MNHNS, SASEGT. The ends lost 2 bases at V and 0 bases at J; junction bases unmatched: 4. This chain's CDR3 is CASSEWGQGISNQPQHF. For the CDR3, the DNA is TGTGCCAGCAGTGAATGGGGACAGGGGATTAGCAATCAGCCCCAGCATTTT.

The chain recombines TRBV6-1 with TRBJ2-3; D may be TRBD2 (5 bases). The V and J ends lost 6 bases and 5 bases respectively, with 12 bases between them. The germline gives CDR1 MNHNS, CDR2 SASEGT. The length of the CDR3 is 13 residues. The CDR3 nucleotides read TGTGCCAGCAGATGGACTGCTCAAGATACGCAGTATTTT. It is translated as CASRWTAQDTQYF.

This clonotype was picked up a small number of times. The chain joins TRBV30 to TRBJ2-1; D gene ambiguous. This CDR3 is built from 13 residues. Germline CDR1 GTSNPN, CDR2 SVGIG (reference sequence). V was trimmed by 3 bases and J by 10 bases, leaving 16 bases between them. The CDR3 DNA reads TGTGCCTGGAGAAAGTGGAAGGGCGACGAGCAGTTCTTC. This encodes CAWRKWKGDEQFF.

The chain uses TRBV6-2 or TRBV6-3 and TRBJ2-2; the D gene is possibly TRBD2 (6 bases). V lost 8 bases and J lost 2, with 12 bases in between. This CDR3 contains 14 residues. The germline V gene encodes CDR1 MNHEY and CDR2 SVGEGT. The CDR3 reads CASRAGLNTGELFF. The CDR3 nucleotides read TGTGCCAGCCGAGCGGGCCTCAACACCGGGGAGCTGTTTTTT.

This chain links TRBV30 with TRBJ2-7; D might be TRBD1 or TRBD2, each matching 6 bases. This CDR3 contains 13 residues. V was shortened by 2 bases and J by 6 bases, with 14 bases between the two germline ends. Germline V gene lookup returns CDR1 GTSNPN and CDR2 SVGIG (reference sequence). The CDR3 sequence: CAWSPGARSEQYF. The CDR3 coding sequence is TGTGCCTGGAGTCCGGGGGCGAGGAGCGAGCAGTACTTC.

This clonotype was counted between two and nine times. The gene calls are TRBV29-1 and TRBJ2-1; D gene ambiguous. CDR1 SQVTM and CDR2 ANQGSEA come from the germline V gene. The CDR3 has 11 residues. Deletions cut 3 bases from V and 6 bases from J, with 6 bases between. The CDR3: CSVDRSNEQFF. The CDR3 nucleotides are TGCAGCGTTGATCGTAGCAATGAGCAGTTCTTC.

This clonotype has a handful of counts. The chain links TRBV5-1 to TRBJ1-1, with unresolved D. V lost 7 bases and J lost 1, with 11 bases in between. Germline V gene lookup returns CDR1 SGHRS and CDR2 YFSETQ. The CDR3 has 13 residues. The CDR3 spells CASLRDENTEAFF. CDR3 sequence (DNA): TGCGCCAGCCTTCGTGACGAGAACACTGAAGCTTTCTTT. Based on the CDR3 plus reference TRBV5-1 and TRBJ1-1, the full variable domain is KAGVTQTPRYLIKTRGQQVTLSCSPISGHRSVSWYQQTPGQGLQFLFEYFSETQRNKGNFPGRFSGRQFSNSRSEMNVSTLELGDSALYLCASLRDENTEAFFGQGTRLTVV.

The table lists this clonotype with a few counts. V gene TRBV28 combines with J gene TRBJ2-7; maybe TRBD1 (5 bases). The germline gives CDR1 MDHEN, CDR2 SYDVKM. Trimming removed 9 bases at V and 7 bases at J, with 25 bases between. This CDR3 comprises 15 residues. The chain's CDR3 is CASVSLGRAAGEQYF. CDR3 nucleotides: TGTGCCAGTGTAAGCCTCGGACGGGCCGCAGGGGAGCAGTACTTC.

This clonotype was detected only a few times. V gene TRBV11-3 combines with J gene TRBJ1-1; D call uncertain. From germline, CDR1 is SGHNT and CDR2 YENEEA. This CDR3 region has 15 residues. Trimming pared 5 bases from V and 1 base from J, leaving 14 bases between. CDR3 protein: CASSPARHQNTEAFF. The CDR3 nucleotides read TGTGCCAGCAGCCCCGCCCGACATCAGAACACTGAAGCTTTCTTT.

V gene TRBV12-3 or TRBV12-4 combines with J gene TRBJ1-1, with D maybe TRBD1 (5 bases). CDR3 length equals 15 residues. Trimming removed 1 base from V and 8 bases from J, with 17 bases in between. DNA of the CDR3: TGTGCCAGCAGTTTAGGGGTCTTCCTCGGGGGGGAAGCTTTCTTT. Its translation: CASSLGVFLGGEAFF.

V is TRBV20-1 and J is TRBJ1-1, with no clear D. Trimming stripped 6 bases from V and 2 bases from J, with 10 bases between. Germline lookup yields CDR1 DFQATT and CDR2 SNEGSKA (reference sequence). This CDR3 spans 12 amino acids. This CDR3 reads CSAPQTNTEAFF. The CDR3 DNA sequence: TGCAGTGCGCCCCAAACTAACACTGAAGCTTTCTTT.

This clonotype was detected a few times. CDR3 amino acids: CSARDVGQNYGYTF. The DNA for the CDR3 is TGCAGTGCTAGAGATGTTGGGCAGAACTATGGCTACACCTTC. J is TRBJ1-2 and V is TRBV20-1; D is undetermined. CDR3 length: 14 residues. Trimming took 0 bases from V and 2 from J, leaving 10 bases between them. Looked up from germline, CDR1 is DFQATT and CDR2 is SNEGSKA (reference sequence).

There are a few counts of this clonotype. This sequence joins TRBV19 and TRBJ1-1, with 7 bases fitting TRBD1. Germline V lookup: CDR1 LNHDA, CDR2 SQIVND (reference sequence). V gave up 4 bases and J gave up 1 base; unmatched junction bases: 3. The CDR3 is 14 residues long. DNA for the CDR3: TGTGCCAGTAGTACCCGGACAGGGAACACTGAAGCTTTCTTT. Its translation: CASSTRTGNTEAFF.

This clonotype was detected many times. The CDR3 DNA is TGTGCCAGCAGTTTTGGACAAGCGGTCACCGGGGAGCTGTTTTTT. Its translation: CASSFGQAVTGELFF. The chain joins TRBV12-3 or TRBV12-4 to TRBJ2-2, with D possibly called TRBD1 or TRBD2 (5 bases each). This CDR3 is 15 amino acids long. Trimming stripped 3 bases from V and 4 bases from J, with 12 bases between.

This clonotype turned up a few times. This chain joins TRBV4-3 and TRBJ2-5, with D perhaps TRBD1 or TRBD2 (6 bases each). V shed 4 bases and J shed 2 bases, with 17 bases lying between them. Germline CDR1 and CDR2: LGHNA and YSLEER. The CDR3 is 16 residues long. The CDR3 sequence is CASSPGASRVQETQYF. In DNA form, the CDR3 reads TGCGCCAGCAGCCCGGGGGCATCTCGCGTACAAGAGACCCAGTACTTC.

The chain links TRBV5-1 to TRBJ2-1; maybe TRBD2 (5 bases). The germline V and J ends were trimmed by 4 bases and 0 bases, with 11 bases remaining between them. The CDR3 has 15 amino acids. Germline V gene data show CDR1 as SGHRS and CDR2 as YFSETQ. The CDR3 reads CASSNPSSSYNEQFF. The CDR3 nucleotides read TGCGCCAGCAGCAACCCTAGCAGCTCCTACAATGAGCAGTTCTTC.

This clonotype came up a few times. The chain has TRBV19 and TRBJ2-1; TRBD2 is a possible D gene (5 bases). This CDR3 spans 12 amino acids. Germline V gene lookup returns CDR1 LNHDA and CDR2 SQIVND (reference sequence). Trimming shortened V by 3 bases and J by 9 bases, and 9 bases separated the two germline ends. The CDR3 is CASSMGVREQFF. The CDR3 DNA is TGTGCCAGTAGTATGGGAGTTCGTGAGCAGTTCTTC.

This clonotype was observed at least ten times. The chain is built from TRBV7-9 and TRBJ2-3, with D hard to call. The CDR3 runs 14 residues. CDR1 SEHNR and CDR2 FQNEAQ come from the germline V gene (reference sequence). Trimming shortened V by 3 bases and J by 6 bases, and 13 bases separated the two germline ends. The CDR3: CASSFGFLVDTQYF. CDR3 sequence (DNA): TGTGCCAGCAGCTTCGGGTTCTTAGTCGATACGCAGTATTTT. The full variable domain, rest sourced from reference TRBV7-9 and TRBJ2-3, is DTGVSQNPRHKITKRGQNVTFRCDPISEHNRLYWYRQTLGQGPEFLTYFQNEAQLEKSRLLSDRFSAERPKGSFSTLEIQRTEQGDSAMYLCASSFGFLVDTQYFGPGTRLTVL.

This clonotype was observed a handful of times. This sequence joins TRBV10-3 and TRBJ1-5; 11 nucleotides line up with TRBD1. This CDR3 is built from 14 residues. V was pared by 6 bases and J by 5 bases, with 3 bases of the junction left unmatched. The germline gives CDR1 ENHRY, CDR2 SYGVKD. CDR3 sequence (DNA): TGTGCCATCAGCGGGGGACAGGGGGATCAGCCCCAGCATTTT. Translated: CAISGGQGDQPQHF.

A few counts support this clonotype. The rearrangement uses TRBV5-1 and TRBJ2-1; D remains unclear. From germline, CDR1 is SGHRS and CDR2 YFSETQ. The CDR3 loop spans 13 amino acids. Trimming stripped 1 base from V and 5 bases from J, with 7 bases between. In DNA, the CDR3 is TGCGCCAGCAGCTTGTCGTGGGACAATGAGCAGTTCTTC. Translating gives CASSLSWDNEQFF.